Below are 5 T cell receptor beta chains sequenced from a single sample in a study of CD8 T cells in ankylosing spondylitis. Their recognized antigens are unknown. Study conclusions and caveats: Typical of ankylosing spondylitis blood, it appeared, was a TCR beta motif of fewer than 10 highly homologous variants.

TCRdb passed the 5' RACE reads through MiXCR, listing each CDR3 protein once. Of hundreds of thousands of distinct CDR3 sequences listed, 17% are singletons. The sequenced sample consisted of blood, either unsorted or a sorted T cell fraction (not recorded which). These receptors were taken from a male donor with ankylosing spondylitis.

The rearrangement joins TRBV6-2 or TRBV6-3 to TRBJ2-7; 9 positions agree with TRBD2. Losses at the gene ends were 0 bases for V and 2 bases for J; bases not matched to a gene: 5. This CDR3 is 16 amino acids long. Per germline, CDR1 MNHEY and CDR2 SVGEGT. The CDR3 loop is CASSYSMASGAYEQYF. Here the CDR3 DNA reads TGTGCCAGCAGTTACTCGATGGCTAGCGGGGCCTACGAGCAGTACTTC.

In its sample, this clonotype was seen a few times. CDR3 region: CASSTTGTEEAFF. In DNA form, the CDR3 reads TGTGCCAGCAGCACGACCGGGACAGAAGAAGCTTTCTTT. The V call is TRBV9, the J call TRBJ1-1, with 7 bases matching TRBD1. V shed 4 bases, J shed 8 bases, and the junction held 8 bases outside the gene matches. Germline-derived CDR1 and CDR2 are SGDLS and YYNGEE. There are 13 residues in the CDR3.

The chain has TRBV7-3 and TRBJ2-3, with a tentative D call TRBD1 (7 bases). V lost 1 base to trimming and J lost 5 bases, with 10 bases between them. This CDR3 has 14 amino acids. From germline, CDR1 is SGHTA and CDR2 FQGTGA. CDR3 nucleotide sequence: TGTGCCAGCAGCTTAAGGCAGGGGGGAGATACGCAGTATTTT. The encoded protein is CASSLRQGGDTQYF.

This clonotype has ten or more counts. V and J are TRBV2 and TRBJ2-7; 9 positions agree with TRBD2. The junction had 9 bases not matched to a gene; V was cut back by 5 bases and J by 4 bases. CDR3 length: 15 residues. CDR1 is SNHLY, CDR2 FYNNEI, per germline. The CDR3, as DNA: TGTGCCAGCAGTTTCTTAGAGCGGGAGGAGTACGAGCAGTACTTC. Amino acid sequence: CASSFLEREEYEQYF.

Only a few counts were recorded for this clonotype. The CDR3 reads CASRYGTLAGYTF. CDR3 bases: TGTGCCAGCAGGTACGGGACATTGGCTGGCTACACCTTC. The chain combines TRBV6-2 or TRBV6-3 with TRBJ1-2; possibly TRBD1 for D (6 bases). There are 13 residues in the CDR3. Between the trimmed V and J ends, which lost 6 bases and 7 bases, there was a span of 15 bases. CDR1 MNHEY and CDR2 SVGEGT come from the germline V gene.